The source of this T cell receptor beta chain is a study of cytomegalovirus exposure and HLA in healthy donors (TCRdb year 2017). Regarding the study in general: An earlier analysis of approximately 550 of the donors reported approximately 300 Gb of sequence data and 117 million unique TCR beta sequences from 150 million to 200 million T cells. Of the 300 to 500 genotyped donors, 75% to 85% were placed in the genetic ancestry cluster associated with self-reported Caucasian donors. A separate validation cohort of more than 100 different subjects was used in addition to the roughly 670-subject first cohort. An earlier analysis of 500 to 650 of the donors applied high-throughput TCR beta sequencing to assess whether each TCR beta V gene segment acted as functional or pseudogenic. The study profiled the T cell repertoires of around 700 subjects by immunosequencing and related them to cytomegalovirus serostatus. Across approximately 400 genotyped donors of the cohort, an average of approximately 200,000 unique TCR beta nucleotide sequences per donor were sequenced, and around 19% of those sequences were non-productive. Genome-wide SNP genotypes for about 55% of the roughly 670 donors were used in a later genetic analysis, which treated that subset as a discovery cohort. The number of typed donors differed by locus: about 620-640 for A, B, C, DRB1 and DQB1; 500 to 550 for DQA1; approximately 600 for DPA1; and roughly 470 for DPB1. Class I and class II HLA loci were covered by the typing at four-digit resolution. To predict cytomegalovirus infection status, the study brought together high-throughput TCR immunosequencing, statistical association of individual TCRs with disease status, and machine learning. The later analysis used no new phenotypic data to find candidate immune exposures, relying instead on TCR beta sequences and their occurrence across donors. Alongside the repertoire data, information on donor age, sex, ethnicity and CMV serostatus was compiled. Because of strong linkage in the cohort, 4 to 6 DR-DQ haplotypes were treated as single units for association and clustering. Every repertoire in the discovery cohort had been generated on one and the same sequencing platform. Roughly 300 gigabases of sequencing data and around 85 million unique TCR sequences made up an early release that covered fewer than 650 HLA-typed donors. A later analysis re-examined previously published TCR beta repertoires from 610 or so donors and added high-resolution HLA genotyping to investigate patterns of TCR occurrence. The aim of the study was to test whether cataloging public T cell receptors could identify signatures of past pathogen exposure.

From the cysteine through the phenylalanine, the CDR3 covers 15 amino acids. Left in the record is the CDR3 DNA by itself, 45 bases read in frame from the first base. Sequences ENHRY (CDR1) and SYGVKD (CDR2) are obtained from the germline V gene. V is pruned by 4 bases and J by 2 bases, leaving 4 bases of the junction without a gene match. Note on this clone: The target of this receptor is not known. Within one base of it there is no much larger clone, and no base qualities were kept.

Overall study results and their limits: According to a later analysis, most CMV-associated TCR beta chains appeared to be HLA-restricted, and the HLA associations seemed to be driven largely by CMV exposure. In a later analysis, HLA-associated TCR beta chains were found to be more clonally expanded and to have lower generation probabilities than equally common non-associated chains. Because HLA typing was unavailable for some donors at each locus, only the typed subset was used in association tests. Across donors, most TCR sequences were observed very rarely, whereas some public TCRs were present in many individuals. The classifier was reported to diagnose cytomegalovirus status with high specificity and sensitivity in both the original cohort and the validation cohort. A few of the identified cytomegalovirus-associated TCR beta chains were confirmed in vitro to be specific for cytomegalovirus antigens. When HLA alleles, especially DR and DQ, strongly co-occurred, TCR associations were difficult to assign to individual alleles. Correlated functional status among segregating V segments might be attributable to linkage disequilibrium, but an unknown experimental factor could not be ruled out. In this cohort, only TCR beta chains were sequenced, and detectable features were limited by the absence of alpha or paired-chain data. A later analysis reported that several top co-occurrence clusters appeared linked to parvovirus B19, influenza, CMV and Epstein-Barr virus. Roughly uniform sequencing depth across donors was assumed in presence/absence analyses, although this assumption may not hold. Because counts were too low, about 18 rarely observed V segments, including chromosome 9 orphons, were left out of the earlier analysis of several hundred of the donors. The study listed 150 to 200 TCR beta chains as associated with cytomegalovirus. In a later analysis, TCR association rates were found to vary across HLA loci, with the most associated TCRs seen for DRB1 alleles and the fewest for HLA-C alleles. Some IMGT-functional V segments, including TRBV6-2 and TRBV6-3, could not be told apart with the 87-base-pair reads, so those segments were excluded. A cluster of highly shared sequence variants was judged likely to represent a technical artifact of the sequencing pipeline. A further reported finding was that TCR beta sequences accurately predicted the HLA-A and HLA-B alleles for most subjects in the first cohort. A later genetic analysis associated a missense DCLRE1C variant with V-gene and J-gene trimming of TCR beta chains, and an independent cohort replicated the association. Compared with the approximately 670-donor mean, donors in an Asian-associated ancestry cluster had fewer N-insertions in productive TCRs, according to a later genetic analysis. In an earlier analysis of over 550 of the donors, most TCR beta V segments were observed in productive rearrangements about 87% or about 30% of the time, broadly matching IMGT annotations. CMV serostatus was the only immune exposure information available for the cohort. Specific HLA alleles were associated with about 17,000 TCR beta sequences at a false discovery rate of 0.05 in a later analysis. The authors suggested that the approach could potentially be extended to other disease states and immunological phenotypes.

The cohort consisted of some 730 healthy bone marrow donors. All cohort members were sampled while nominally healthy, although unrecorded immune exposures were likely present. The donor tested CMV seronegative, placing the donor among the 352 seronegative members of the cohort. Every donor gave a peripheral blood sample, and the peripheral blood mononuclear cells from that sample were used for TCR beta sequencing. Genomic DNA was extracted from the blood cell samples with the Qiagen DNeasy Blood Extraction Kit. The library was made by the immunoSEQ multiplex PCR assay. For the multiplex PCR, a mixture combining 60 forward primers for TCR Vbeta segments and 13 reverse primers for TCR Jbeta segments was used. A multiplex PCR assay on genomic DNA amplified the CDR3 region of rearranged TCR beta genes. Amplified TCR beta libraries were sequenced as 87-base-pair reads on the Illumina HiSeq System. On the study's bioinformatics: Across the 640 or so repertoires, a later analysis counted roughly 77 million unique TCR beta chains, 8.5 million to 12 million of which were shared by at least two donors. To remove PCR and sequencing errors, raw reads were error-corrected and collapsed into unique sequences using a nearest-neighbor algorithm that merged closely related sequences. CDR3 sequences were aligned to IMGT reference sequences to assign V, D and J gene segments. Each retained sequence needed at least a six-nucleotide match to both a V gene segment and a J gene segment. Rearrangements were called productive when the CDR3 lacked stop codons and stayed in frame with V and J; all others were non-productive. CDR3 was defined according to IMGT convention as the region running from the second conserved V-encoded cysteine to the conserved J-encoded phenylalanine. The earlier analysis of about 640 of the donors excluded any sequence lacking an unambiguous match to a single V gene segment. An earlier analysis of several hundred of the donors called V segments functional above 56.7% productive rearrangements and segregating when the between-donor standard deviation exceeded 5%. A statistical classification framework was developed to diagnose cytomegalovirus status using the catalog of TCR beta chain sequences. In a later analysis, V and J genes were assigned by comparing TCR nucleotide sequences against IMGT/GENE-DB human TR gene sequences. In a later analysis, CDR3 sequences and most-parsimonious VDJ recombination scenarios were assigned using the TCRdist pipeline. In a later analysis, each TCR beta chain was defined by its CDR3 amino acid sequence together with its V-gene family, and reads lacking a unique V-gene family were excluded. To address suspected cross-contamination and a sequencing artifact, a later analysis removed 592 highly shared, low-generation-probability nucleotide sequences. In a later analysis, a clonal expansion index for each public chain was calculated from normalized within-repertoire ranks of inferred template counts. A later analysis computed generation probabilities with a VDJ recombination model fitted to out-of-frame rearrangements, and checked the results against IGoR. In a later analysis, hypergeometric tests were used to score TCR-TCR, TCR-HLA and TCR-CMV co-occurrence, with a repertoire-size bias correction applied to TCR pairs. To estimate false discovery rates, a later analysis permuted the HLA or CMV assignments 20 times. In a later analysis, co-occurring TCRs were grouped using DBSCAN, and TCRdist sequence similarity was added for clustering within HLA-allele-positive subsets. Repertoires with fewer than 30,000 or more than 120,000 public chains were left out of co-occurrence clustering, as were five repertoires with anomalous nucleotide sharing. TCRdb re-hosts the immuneACCESS table, in-frame sequences only. Its copies lack some clones; in the studies checked, an unresolved V gene accounts for under half of them, and the cause for the rest is not known. V and J calls and clone size follow that table, whereas D and trimming were derived from the DNA. This sample gives approximately 150,000 clones in total; over 70% of them show up just once. The ten largest clones capture 3% to 4% of the sample.

This clonotype was obtained from a male donor in good health and CMV-seronegative. Sequenced sample: PBMCs. This receptor chain uses TRBV10-3 and TRBJ2-3, and 9 junction bases match TRBD2. For the CDR3, the sequence is CAISGLAADTDTQYF. The DNA reads as follows: TGTGCCATCAGTGGACTAGCGGCAGACACAGATACGCAGTATTTT.